This T cell receptor beta chain is drawn from a study of blood T cell repertoires in COVID-19. Overall study: PBMCs, B-cell-depleted T cells, or T cells were the source of the cDNA or gDNA that made up the material.

In the study's own analysis: For nucleated cells, counts were estimated from reference gene primer amplification. This table comes from immunoSEQ multiplex PCR, and its TCRdb copy is limited to in-frame clones, with some not included. That table supplies the V and J calls and clone size; D and trimming were determined from the DNA. The sample consists of 200,000 or so clones, roughly 79% of them appearing once. The V end was cut by 5 bases, the J end by 0 bases, with 8 bases between. CDR1 and CDR2 from the germline V gene are MNHEY and SVGAGI. The length of the CDR3 is 13 residues. The sequencing input was peripheral blood. The chain is built from TRBV6-5 and TRBJ2-7; D unclear. This receptor was obtained from a human donor with acute or convalescent COVID-19. The donor label of this sample is uncertain. The DNA of the CDR3 is TGTGCCAGCAGTCTTTCCCGCTCCTACGAGCAGTACTTC. Encoded protein: CASSLSRSYEQYF.